The rows below give T cell receptor beta chains drawn from one sample of a study of OX40 agonist ivuxolimab in advanced cancers. Some clones are missing from TCRdb's copy, which holds only in-frame ones; the method was immunoSEQ multiplex PCR. Counted here are approximately 17,000 clones, roughly 90% occurring once; the ten biggest clones make up 29%. The material was CD4+ or CD8+ T cells sorted from blood, obtained in a trial of the OX40 agonist ivuxolimab. The receptors were sampled from an adult with an advanced solid tumor such as melanoma, head and neck, liver or kidney cancer. Each CDR3 is given with its conserved first and last residue. D genes are given only for firm matches. Only some rows state a clone size, as once, few, many or a class for expanded clones.

v_call	d_call	clone_size	j_call	cdr3_aa	cdr3_nt
TRBV7-9	-	-	TRBJ2-2	CASSLWAGRHTGELFF	TGTGCCAGCAGCTTATGGGCAGGGCGACACACCGGGGAGCTGTTTTTT
TRBV6-5	-	-	TRBJ1-6	CASSYGNSPLHF	TGTGCCAGCAGTTACGGGAATTCACCCCTCCACTTT
TRBV2	-	-	TRBJ1-5	CASSAGQDSNQPQHF	TGTGCCAGCAGTGCGGGCCAGGATAGCAATCAGCCCCAGCATTTT
TRBV7-9	TRBD1	-	TRBJ2-7	CASSQSTGINNEQYF	TGTGCCAGCAGCCAGTCGACAGGGATCAACAACGAGCAGTACTTC
TRBV9	-	-	TRBJ2-2	CASSGRRSFSGELFF	TGTGCCAGCAGCGGTAGACGGTCGTTCTCCGGGGAGCTGTTTTTT
TRBV19	-	-	TRBJ2-2	CASSIGSPGELFF	TGTGCCAGTAGTATCGGGAGCCCCGGGGAGCTGTTTTTT
TRBV7-6	-	once	TRBJ2-7	CASSLEGSSSYEQYF	TGTGCCAGCAGCTTAGAGGGTTCTAGCTCCTACGAGCAGTACTTC
TRBV30	-	-	TRBJ1-2	CAVGGRYGYTF	TGTGCTGTCGGAGGGAGATATGGCTACACCTTC
TRBV4-3	-	once	TRBJ2-7	CASSQGGTTYEQYF	TGCGCCAGCAGCCAAGGGGGGACAACGTACGAGCAGTACTTC
TRBV7-9	-	once	TRBJ2-7	CASSLTGRGVGGEQYF	TGTGCCAGCAGCCTAACTGGCAGGGGGGTTGGGGGCGAGCAGTACTTC
TRBV10-3	-	-	TRBJ2-7	CAISGMASESYEQYF	TGTGCCATCAGTGGAATGGCTAGCGAATCCTACGAGCAGTACTTC
TRBV19	-	-	TRBJ1-3	CASSPLQGPGNTIYF	TGTGCCAGTAGCCCTTTGCAGGGGCCTGGAAACACCATATATTTT
TRBV19	TRBD2	-	TRBJ2-5	CASSIRVGGPVETQYF	TGTGCCAGTAGTATCCGGGTGGGAGGGCCGGTCGAGACCCAGTACTTC
TRBV14	-	-	TRBJ2-5	CASSQTGGLETQYF	TGTGCCAGCAGCCAAACAGGCGGATTGGAGACCCAGTACTTC
TRBV30	-	-	TRBJ1-5	CAWSAIAGAINQPQHF	TGTGCCTGGAGTGCGATCGCCGGGGCAATAAATCAGCCCCAGCATTTT
TRBV28	TRBD1	-	TRBJ2-3	CASSPRTGSTDTQYF	TGTGCCAGCAGTCCGAGGACAGGGAGCACAGATACGCAGTATTTT